The table lists the clone carrying this T cell receptor (beta chain) with a few counts. Different DNA sequences within this sample yield the same CDR3. The germline V gene has CDR1 SGHDN and CDR2 FVKESK. The ends lost 4 bases at V and 8 bases at J; junction bases unmatched: 7. The CDR3 contains 15 residues. The data were taken from a study of T cell responses to AZD1222 COVID-19 vaccine. Libraries were prepared by immunoSEQ multiplex PCR; TCRdb keeps only in-frame clonotypes and omits some of them. The repertoire holds under 200,000 clones, with around nine tenths as singletons. The chain is built from TRBV14 and TRBJ1-6; TRBD1 matches 8 bases. This TCR was recovered from an adult in good health. The input for sequencing was peripheral blood, taken on day 0 of AZD1222 vaccination. CDR3 bases: TGTGCCAGCAGCCTGGGACAGGCGAATCATTCACCCCTCCACTTT. It translates to CASSLGQANHSPLHF.